This note documents a single TCR beta chain sequence. Its antigen is as yet unknown. Per the germline V gene, CDR1 is MDHEN and CDR2 is SYDVKM. The CDR3 is made up of 15 amino acids. V lost 2 bases, J lost 9 bases, and 11 bases stayed unmatched. The data were taken from a study of cytomegalovirus exposure and HLA in healthy donors. Study-wide points: TCR beta chains associated with HLA were, in a later analysis, more clonally expanded than equally common others.

13 Jbeta primers and 60 Vbeta primers were used for the PCR. Data came from immunoSEQ multiplex PCR; TCRdb stores just in-frame clones and leaves some out. The sample lists 95,000 to 150,000 clones; around three quarters were seen once. The material sequenced was PBMCs. The chain employs TRBV28 and TRBJ2-7; 9 bases align to TRBD2. This sequence originates from a human donor in good health. The chain's CDR3 is CASSLPPRTSAGQYF. The CDR3, as DNA: TGTGCCAGCAGTTTACCACCCCGGACTAGCGCTGGGCAGTACTTC.